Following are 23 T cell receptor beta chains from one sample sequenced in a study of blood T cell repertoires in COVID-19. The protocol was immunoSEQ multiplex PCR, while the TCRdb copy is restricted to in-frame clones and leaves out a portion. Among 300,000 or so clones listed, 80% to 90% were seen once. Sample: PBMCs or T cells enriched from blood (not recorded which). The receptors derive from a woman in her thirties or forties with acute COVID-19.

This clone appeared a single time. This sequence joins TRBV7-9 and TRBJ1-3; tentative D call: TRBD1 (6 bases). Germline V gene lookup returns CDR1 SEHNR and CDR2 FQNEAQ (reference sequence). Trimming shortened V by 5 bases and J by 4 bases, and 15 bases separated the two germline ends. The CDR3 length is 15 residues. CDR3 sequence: CASSPSRTVGNTIYF. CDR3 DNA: TGTGCCAGCAGCCCCTCGCGGACAGTAGGAAACACCATATATTTT.

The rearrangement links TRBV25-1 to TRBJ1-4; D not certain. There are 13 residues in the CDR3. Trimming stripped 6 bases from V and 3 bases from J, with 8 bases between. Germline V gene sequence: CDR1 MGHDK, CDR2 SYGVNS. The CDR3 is CASRTGANEKLFF. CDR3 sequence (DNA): TGTGCCAGCAGAACTGGTGCTAATGAAAAACTGTTTTTT.

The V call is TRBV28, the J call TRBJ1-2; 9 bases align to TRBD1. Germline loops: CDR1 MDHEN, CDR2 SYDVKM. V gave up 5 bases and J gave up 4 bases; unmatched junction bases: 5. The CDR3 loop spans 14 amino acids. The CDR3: CASSPGQGTYGYTF. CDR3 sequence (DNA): TGTGCCAGCAGTCCCGGACAGGGGACCTATGGCTACACCTTC.

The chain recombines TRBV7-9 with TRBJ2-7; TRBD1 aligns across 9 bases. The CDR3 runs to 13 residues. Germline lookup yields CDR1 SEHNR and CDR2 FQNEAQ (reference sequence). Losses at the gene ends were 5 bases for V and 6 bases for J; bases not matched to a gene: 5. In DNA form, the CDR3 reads TGTGCCAGCAGCCCTGACAGGGGGATCGAGCAGTACTTC. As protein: CASSPDRGIEQYF.

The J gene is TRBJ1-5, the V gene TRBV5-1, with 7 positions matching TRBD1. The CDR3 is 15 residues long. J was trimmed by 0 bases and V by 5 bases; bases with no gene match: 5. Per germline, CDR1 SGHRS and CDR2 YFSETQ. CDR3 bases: TGCGCCAGCAGGACCACAGGGGATAGCAATCAGCCCCAGCATTTT. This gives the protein CASRTTGDSNQPQHF.

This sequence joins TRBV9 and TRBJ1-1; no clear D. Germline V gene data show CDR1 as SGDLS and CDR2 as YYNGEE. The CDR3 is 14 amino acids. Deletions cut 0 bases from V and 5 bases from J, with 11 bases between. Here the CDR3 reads CASSVGEGRTEAFF. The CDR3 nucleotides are TGTGCCAGCAGCGTAGGAGAGGGTAGGACTGAAGCTTTCTTT.

The CDR3 nucleotides read TGTGCCAGCAGTTACTCGGGGAGCACCGGGGAGCTGTTTTTT. Its protein is CASSYSGSTGELFF. The chain is built from TRBV6-5 and TRBJ2-2, with D possibly matching TRBD2 (5 bases). CDR1 MNHEY and CDR2 SVGAGI come from the germline V gene. This CDR3 has 14 amino acids. Deletions cut 0 bases from V and 4 bases from J, with 6 bases between.

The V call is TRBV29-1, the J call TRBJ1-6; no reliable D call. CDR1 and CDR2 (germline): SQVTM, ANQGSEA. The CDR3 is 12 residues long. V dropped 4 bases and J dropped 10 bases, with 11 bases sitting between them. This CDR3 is CSVAMGDSPLHF. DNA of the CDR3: TGCAGCGTTGCTATGGGCGACTCACCCCTCCACTTT.

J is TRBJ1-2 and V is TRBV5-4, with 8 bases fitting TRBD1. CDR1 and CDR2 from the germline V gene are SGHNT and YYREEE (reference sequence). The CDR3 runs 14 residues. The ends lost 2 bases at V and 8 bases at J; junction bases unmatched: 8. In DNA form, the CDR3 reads TGTGCCAGCAGCTTTCAGGGGGCGCCGGGGGGCTACACCTTC. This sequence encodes CASSFQGAPGGYTF. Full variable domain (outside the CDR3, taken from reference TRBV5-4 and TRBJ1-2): ETGVTQSPTHLIKTRGQQVTLRCSSQSGHNTVSWYQQALGQGPQFIFQYYREEENGRGNFPPRFSGLQFPNYSSELNVNALELDDSALYLCASSFQGAPGGYTFGSGTRLTVV.

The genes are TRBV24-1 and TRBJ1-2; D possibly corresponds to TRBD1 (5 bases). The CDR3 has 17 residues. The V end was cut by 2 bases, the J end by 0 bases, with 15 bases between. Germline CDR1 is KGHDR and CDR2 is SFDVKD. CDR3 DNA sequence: TGTGCCACCAGTGATTACCCCTTGGACATTGCTAACTATGGCTACACCTTC. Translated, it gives CATSDYPLDIANYGYTF.

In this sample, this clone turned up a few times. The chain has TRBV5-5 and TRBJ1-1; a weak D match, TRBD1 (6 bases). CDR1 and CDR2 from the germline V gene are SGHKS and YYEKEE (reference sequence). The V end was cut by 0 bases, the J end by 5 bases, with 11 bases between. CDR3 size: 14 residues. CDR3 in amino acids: CASSLDRVWTEAFF. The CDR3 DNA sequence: TGTGCCAGCAGCTTGGACAGGGTGTGGACTGAAGCTTTCTTT.

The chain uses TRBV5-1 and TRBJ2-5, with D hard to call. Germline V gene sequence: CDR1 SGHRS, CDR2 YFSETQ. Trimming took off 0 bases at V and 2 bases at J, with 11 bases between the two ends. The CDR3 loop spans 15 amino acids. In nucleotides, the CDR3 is TGCGCCAGCAGCTTGGGACATCAAGGACAAGAGACCCAGTACTTC. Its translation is CASSLGHQGQETQYF.

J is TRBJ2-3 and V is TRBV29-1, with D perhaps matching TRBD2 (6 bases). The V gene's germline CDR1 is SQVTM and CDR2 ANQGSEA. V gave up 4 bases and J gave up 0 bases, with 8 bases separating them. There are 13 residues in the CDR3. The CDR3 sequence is CSVGGRSTDTQYF. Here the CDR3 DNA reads TGCAGCGTTGGAGGGAGGAGCACAGATACGCAGTATTTT.

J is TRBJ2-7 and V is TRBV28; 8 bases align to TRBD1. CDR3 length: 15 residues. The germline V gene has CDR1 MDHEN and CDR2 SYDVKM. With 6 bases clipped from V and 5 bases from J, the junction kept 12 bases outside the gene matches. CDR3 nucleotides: TGTGCCAGCAGCCCCGGACAGGGCTTGTCGGACGAGCAGTACTTC. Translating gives CASSPGQGLSDEQYF.

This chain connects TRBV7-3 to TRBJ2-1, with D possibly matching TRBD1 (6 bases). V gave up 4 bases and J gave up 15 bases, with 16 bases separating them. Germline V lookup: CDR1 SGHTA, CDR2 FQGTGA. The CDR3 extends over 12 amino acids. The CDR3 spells CASSSGVGQTFF. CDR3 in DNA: TGTGCCAGCAGCTCTGGGGTAGGACAGACGTTCTTC.

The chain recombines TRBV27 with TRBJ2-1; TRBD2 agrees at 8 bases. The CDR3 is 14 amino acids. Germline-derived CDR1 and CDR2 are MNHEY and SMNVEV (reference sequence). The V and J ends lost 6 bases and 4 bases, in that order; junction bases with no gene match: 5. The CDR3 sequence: CASSGAGVYNEQFF. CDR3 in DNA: TGTGCCAGCAGCGGAGCGGGAGTTTACAATGAGCAGTTCTTC.

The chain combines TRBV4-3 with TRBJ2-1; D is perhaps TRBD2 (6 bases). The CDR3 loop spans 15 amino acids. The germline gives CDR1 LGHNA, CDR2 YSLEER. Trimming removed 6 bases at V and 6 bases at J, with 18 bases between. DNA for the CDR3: TGCGCCAGCAGTCTGGACTACCCCCTTGGCAATGAGCAGTTCTTC. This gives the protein CASSLDYPLGNEQFF.

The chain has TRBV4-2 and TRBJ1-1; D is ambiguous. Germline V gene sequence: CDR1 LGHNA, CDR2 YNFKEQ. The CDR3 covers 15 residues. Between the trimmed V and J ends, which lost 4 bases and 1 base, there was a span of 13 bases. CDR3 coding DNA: TGTGCCAGCAGCCCGGGTGAGGGAAGGAACACTGAAGCTTTCTTT. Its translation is CASSPGEGRNTEAFF.

CDR3 residues: CASSQDNYNSPLHF. The CDR3 nucleotides read TGCGCCAGCAGCCAAGACAACTATAATTCACCCCTCCACTTT. The chain recombines TRBV4-3 with TRBJ1-6; D call uncertain. Germline CDR1 reads LGHNA; CDR2 reads YSLEER. V was shortened by 0 bases and J by 3 bases, with 3 bases between the two germline ends. The CDR3 is 14 residues long.

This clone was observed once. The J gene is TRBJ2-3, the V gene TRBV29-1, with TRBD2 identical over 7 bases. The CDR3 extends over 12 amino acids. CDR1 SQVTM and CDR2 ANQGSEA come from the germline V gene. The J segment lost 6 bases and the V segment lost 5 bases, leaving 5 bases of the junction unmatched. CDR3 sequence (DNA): TGCAGCGTTAAGATGGGAGGGGATACGCAGTATTTT. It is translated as CSVKMGGDTQYF.

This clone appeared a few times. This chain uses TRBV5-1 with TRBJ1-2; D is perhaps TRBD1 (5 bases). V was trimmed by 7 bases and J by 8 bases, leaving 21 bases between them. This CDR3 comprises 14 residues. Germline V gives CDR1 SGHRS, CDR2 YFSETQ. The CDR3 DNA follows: TGCGCCAGCCAGCTTGACGTCTCTAGGGGCGGCTACACCTTC. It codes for CASQLDVSRGGYTF.

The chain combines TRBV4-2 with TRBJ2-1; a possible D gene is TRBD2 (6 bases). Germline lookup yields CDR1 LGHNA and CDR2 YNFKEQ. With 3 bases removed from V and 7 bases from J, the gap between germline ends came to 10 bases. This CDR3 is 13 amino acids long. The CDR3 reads CASSQAGGNEQFF. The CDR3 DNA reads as TGTGCCAGCAGCCAGGCCGGGGGAAATGAGCAGTTCTTC.

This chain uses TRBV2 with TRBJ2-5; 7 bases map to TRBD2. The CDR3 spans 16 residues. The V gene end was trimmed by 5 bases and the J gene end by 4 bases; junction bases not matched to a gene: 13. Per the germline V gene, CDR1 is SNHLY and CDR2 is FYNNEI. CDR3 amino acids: CASSLGPSGMGETQYF. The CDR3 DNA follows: TGTGCCAGCAGTTTAGGTCCTAGCGGTATGGGAGAGACCCAGTACTTC.